This T cell receptor beta chain was captured in a study of blood T cells in healthy people across ages. For the second PCR, which ran for roughly 6 to 11 cycles, a sample-barcoded 5' primer and a J-beta primer mix were used. Per sample, CDR3-containing paired-end reads numbered at least 2.5 million. TCRdb re-derived calls from the 5' RACE reads in MiXCR, one entry per CDR3 protein. The sample shows about a million distinct CDR3 sequences, around 54% of them seen only once. This clonotype was observed a handful of times. The antigen is not known. Study results and limitations: A greater number of naive CD4+ cells and higher diversity distinguished long-lived donors from aged donors. Unsorted PBMCs prevented conclusive naive versus antigen-experienced comparison.

Per germline, CDR1 PRHDT and CDR2 FYEKMQ (reference sequence). This CDR3 comprises 16 residues. The V gene lost 4 bases and the J gene lost 2 bases, with 18 bases spanning the gap. The sequence derives from a woman in her fifties or sixties in good health. The chain uses TRBV13 and TRBJ2-7; D remains unclear. Sequenced input: blood. The CDR3 coding sequence is TGTGCCAGCAGCTATAGACAAGGTATTATCGCCTACGAGCAGTACTTC. The encoded protein is CASSYRQGIIAYEQYF.